The rows below give T cell receptor beta chains drawn from one sample of a study of blood T cell repertoires in COVID-19. This table comes from immunoSEQ multiplex PCR, and its TCRdb copy is limited to in-frame clones, with some not included. The table has 100,000 to 150,000 clones, around 86% seen once. The sample consisted of peripheral blood. These receptors were taken from a man aged 35 to 55 with active or convalescent COVID-19. Both conserved end residues are part of each CDR3. The D gene is left open where the match is weak. Not all rows give a size; the values are once, few, many and, for expanded clones, a class.

v_gene	j_gene	abundance	d_gene	CDR3nt	CDR3aa
TRBV7-9	TRBJ1-1	-	-	TGTGCCAGCAGCCACGAAGCGGCTTTGAACACTGAAGCTTTCTTT	CASSHEAALNTEAFF
TRBV6-6	TRBJ2-7	few	TRBD1	TGTGCCAGCAGTTCCGGACAGGGGAGGACCCACGAGCAGTACTTC	CASSSGQGRTHEQYF
TRBV18	TRBJ1-1	-	-	TGTACCAGCTCACCTCGCAAAGAGCCGAACACTGAAGCTTTCTTT	CTSSPRKEPNTEAFF
TRBV5-1	TRBJ2-7	few	-	TGCGCCAGCAGCTTCTACTCCGGGACACAAACCTACGAGCAGTACTTC	CASSFYSGTQTYEQYF
TRBV18	TRBJ2-2	-	TRBD2	TGTGCCAGCTCACCTTTGCTAGCGGGGTACACCGGGGAGCTGTTTTTT	CASSPLLAGYTGELFF
TRBV6-1	TRBJ2-7	-	TRBD1	TGTGCCAGCAGTGAAGCGCAGACAGGGGGCTCCTACGAGCAGTACTTC	CASSEAQTGGSYEQYF
TRBV19	TRBJ1-6	few	TRBD1	TGTGCCAGTAGTGGCGACAGGGGACGGAGCTCCTATAATTCACCCCTCCACTTT	CASSGDRGRSSYNSPLHF
TRBV15	TRBJ1-6	-	-	TGTGCCACCAGCAGAGCAAAGGACACTTCACCCCTCCACTTT	CATSRAKDTSPLHF
TRBV10-3	TRBJ2-2	-	-	TGTGCCATCAGTGACCCCAGGGGTAACACCGGGGAGCTGTTTTTT	CAISDPRGNTGELFF
TRBV5-1	TRBJ2-3	-	-	TGCGCCAGCGGCGGGGCAGTAGCCACAGATACGCAGTATTTT	CASGGAVATDTQYF
TRBV5-1	TRBJ1-4	-	TRBD1	TGCGCCAGCAGCTTGGGGACAGGGGGCACGCCGGGTGAAAAACTGTTTTTT	CASSLGTGGTPGEKLFF
TRBV7-8	TRBJ2-3	-	TRBD2	TGTGCCAGCAGCCATTGGGCGACTAGCGGGGACGATACGCAGTATTTT	CASSHWATSGDDTQYF
TRBV6-5	TRBJ2-5	-	-	TGTGCCAGCACCCGGTTGGAGACCCAGTACTTC	CASTRLETQYF
TRBV5-4	TRBJ2-7	-	-	TGTGCCAGCAGCATTCAGGGAACCTCCTACGAGCAGTACTTC	CASSIQGTSYEQYF
TRBV9	TRBJ1-3	-	-	TGTGCCAGCAGCGCCCCCTTAGCAGAATCTGGAAACACCATATATTTT	CASSAPLAESGNTIYF
TRBV3-1/TRBV3-2	TRBJ2-3	-	TRBD2	TGTGCCAGCAGCCCGCGGGGGGGGAGCGATACGCAGTATTTT	CASSPRGGSDTQYF
TRBV9	TRBJ2-7	-	TRBD1	TGTGCCAGCAGCGTAGGCACAGGGGAAGTGTACGAGCAGTACTTC	CASSVGTGEVYEQYF
TRBV4-3	TRBJ2-4	-	TRBD2	TGCGCCAGCAGCCAAGATGCGGTAGCGGGGCTTTTCGCCAAAAACATTCAGTACTTC	CASSQDAVAGLFAKNIQYF
TRBV29-1	TRBJ2-7	-	-	TGCAGTCTTGGGCAAAGATCCTCCTACGAGCAGTACTTC	CSLGQRSSYEQYF
TRBV7-9	TRBJ1-6	-	-	TGTGCCAGCAGCCCCGGGATTAGTTCACCCCTCCACTTT	CASSPGISSPLHF
TRBV5-6	TRBJ2-2	few	TRBD2	TGTGCCAGCAGCTTGGCCCTACTAGCGGGTAACACCGGGGAGCTGTTTTTT	CASSLALLAGNTGELFF
TRBV2	TRBJ1-1	-	TRBD1	TGTGCCAGCATCGGACAGGCGGACACTGAAGCTTTCTTT	CASIGQADTEAFF
TRBV7-7	TRBJ2-1	-	-	TGTGCTAGCAGCTTAGTCTCAGGGGCCCCCTACAATGAGCAGTTCTTC	CASSLVSGAPYNEQFF
TRBV3-1/TRBV3-2	TRBJ1-6	few	-	TGTGCCAGCAGCCAAGATCAGGTATTAAGCTCCTATAATTCACCCCTCCACTTT	CASSQDQVLSSYNSPLHF
TRBV11-2	TRBJ2-6	once	TRBD1	TGTGCCAGCAGCAGGGGACAGGGGGCTGGATCCGGGGCCAACGTCCTGACTTTC	CASSRGQGAGSGANVLTF
TRBV9	TRBJ1-4	-	-	TGTGCCAGCAGCGTAGCCGCAACTTCTAATGAAAAACTGTTTTTT	CASSVAATSNEKLFF
TRBV10-3	TRBJ2-2	-	TRBD2	TGTGCCAGCCGACTAGCTCAAGACACCGGGGAGCTGTTTTTT	CASRLAQDTGELFF
TRBV6-5	TRBJ1-1	once	TRBD1	TGTGCCAGCGGTAGGACAGGGGGCCGCACTGAAGCTTTCTTT	CASGRTGGRTEAFF
TRBV9	TRBJ2-6	-	-	TGTGCCAGCAGCGCTTTCGACAGCCACGGGGCCAACGTCCTGACTTTC	CASSAFDSHGANVLTF
TRBV18	TRBJ1-1	once	TRBD1	TGTGCCAGCTCACCTGGACCGGACAGGGAAGCTTTCTTT	CASSPGPDREAFF
TRBV6-4	TRBJ1-5	-	-	TGTGCCAGCAGTGACTCGAGAGGTGCCACAAACTATAGCAATCAGCCCCAGCATTTT	CASSDSRGATNYSNQPQHF
TRBV11-2	TRBJ2-1	-	-	TGTGCCAGCAGCCCCACTGGGGGGACCCGCGGAGAGCAGTTCTTC	CASSPTGGTRGEQFF
TRBV6-4	TRBJ1-5	-	-	TGTGCCAGCAGGGCCTTTCCAGGGGAACCCCAGCATTTT	CASRAFPGEPQHF
TRBV25-1	TRBJ2-1	-	TRBD1	TGTGCCAGCAGTGCCACCGGGACAGGGGGCTTCAATGAGCAGTTCTTC	CASSATGTGGFNEQFF
TRBV5-1	TRBJ2-7	few	TRBD2	TGCGCCAGCAGCTTTAGCGGGGCGGACCGGGACGAGCAGTACTTC	CASSFSGADRDEQYF
TRBV18	TRBJ2-5	-	-	TGTGCCAGCTCCCCCCTACAAGAGACCCAGTACTTC	CASSPLQETQYF
TRBV19	TRBJ1-4	-	TRBD1	TGTGCCAGTAGTACGACAGGGGGCTTTAATGAAAAACTGTTTTTT	CASSTTGGFNEKLFF
TRBV10-3	TRBJ1-5	once	-	TGTGCCTCGCATGGGACTAATCAGCCCCAGCATTTT	CASHGTNQPQHF
TRBV3-1/TRBV3-2	TRBJ2-1	-	TRBD2	TGTGCCAGCAGCCAAGAGGCGACTAGCGGGGGGGAGTATGAGCAGTTCTTC	CASSQEATSGGEYEQFF
TRBV11-2	TRBJ1-1	once	-	TGTGCCAGCAGCAATCCTACTGGGTCGGGAACTGAAGCTTTCTTT	CASSNPTGSGTEAFF
TRBV7-9	TRBJ2-3	few	-	TGTGCCAGCAGCTACGGTGGGGCGTTTAGGGCAGATACGCAGTATTTT	CASSYGGAFRADTQYF
TRBV6-5	TRBJ1-2	-	TRBD1	TGTGCCAGCACCCAGGGGACAGGGGGAAACGGTGGCTACACCTTC	CASTQGTGGNGGYTF
TRBV12-5	TRBJ2-7	-	TRBD2	TGTGCTAGTGGTTTGGGCGGGACTAGCGGGGAAGAGCAGTACTTC	CASGLGGTSGEEQYF
TRBV23-1	TRBJ1-1	few	TRBD1	TGCGCCAGCAGTCATCCCGACAGGGTTGAGACTGAAGCTTTCTTT	CASSHPDRVETEAFF
TRBV15	TRBJ2-1	-	TRBD2	TGTGCCACCAGCAGGACTAGCGGGGGGTCCTACAATGAGCAGTTCTTC	CATSRTSGGSYNEQFF
TRBV11-3	TRBJ2-6	-	TRBD1	TGTGCCAGCAGCTTAGAGCCCCCGGGACAGAGACCCGGGGCCAACGTCCTGACTTTC	CASSLEPPGQRPGANVLTF
TRBV5-1	TRBJ1-5	few	TRBD1	TGCGCCAGCAGCATAGGGACAGGATACAATCAGCCCCAGCATTTT	CASSIGTGYNQPQHF
TRBV6-1	TRBJ1-4	-	-	TGTGCCAGCAGTGAAATTTCAGGAACTAATGAAAAACTGTTTTTT	CASSEISGTNEKLFF